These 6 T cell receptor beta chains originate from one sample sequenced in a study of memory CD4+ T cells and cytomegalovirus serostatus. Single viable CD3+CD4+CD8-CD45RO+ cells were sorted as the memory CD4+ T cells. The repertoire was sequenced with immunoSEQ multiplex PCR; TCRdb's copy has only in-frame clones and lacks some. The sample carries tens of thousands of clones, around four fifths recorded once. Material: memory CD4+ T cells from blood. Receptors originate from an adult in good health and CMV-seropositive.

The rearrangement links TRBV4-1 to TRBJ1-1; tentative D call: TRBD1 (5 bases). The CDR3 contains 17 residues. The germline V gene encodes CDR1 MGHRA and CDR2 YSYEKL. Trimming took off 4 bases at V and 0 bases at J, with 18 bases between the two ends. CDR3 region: CASSLPLVGAMNTEAFF. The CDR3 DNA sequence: TGCGCCAGCAGCCTACCCTTGGTCGGGGCGATGAACACTGAAGCTTTCTTT.

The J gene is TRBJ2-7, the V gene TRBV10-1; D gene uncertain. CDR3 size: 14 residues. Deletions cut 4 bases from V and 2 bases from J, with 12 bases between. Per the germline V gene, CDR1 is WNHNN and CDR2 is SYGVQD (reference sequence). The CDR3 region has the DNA TGCGCCAGCAGTGTGACCCCGGGCCCCTACGAGCAGTACTTC. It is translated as CASSVTPGPYEQYF.

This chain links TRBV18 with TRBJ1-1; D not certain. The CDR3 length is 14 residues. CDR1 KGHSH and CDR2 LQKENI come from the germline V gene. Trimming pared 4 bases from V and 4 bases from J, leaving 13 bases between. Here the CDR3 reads CASSRSGSSTEAFF. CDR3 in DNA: TGTGCCAGCTCACGCTCCGGGAGTAGCACTGAAGCTTTCTTT. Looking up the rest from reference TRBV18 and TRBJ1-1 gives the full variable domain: NAGVMQNPRHLVRRRGQEARLRCSPMKGHSHVYWYRQLPEEGLKFMVYLQKENIIDESGMPKERFSAEFPKEGPSILRIQQVVRGDSAAYFCASSRSGSSTEAFFGQGTRLTVV.

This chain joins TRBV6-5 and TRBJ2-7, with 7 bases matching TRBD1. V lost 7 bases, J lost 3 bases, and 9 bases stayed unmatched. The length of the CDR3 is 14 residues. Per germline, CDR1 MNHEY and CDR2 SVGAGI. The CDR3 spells CASKRDSENYEQYF. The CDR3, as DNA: TGTGCCAGCAAAAGGGACAGCGAAAACTACGAGCAGTACTTC.

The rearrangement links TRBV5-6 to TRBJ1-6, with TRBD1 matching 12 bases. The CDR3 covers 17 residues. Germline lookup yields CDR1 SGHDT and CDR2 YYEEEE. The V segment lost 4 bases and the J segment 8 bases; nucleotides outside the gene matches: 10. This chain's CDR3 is CASSPGTGGSLHSPLHF. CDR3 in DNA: TGTGCCAGCAGCCCCGGGACAGGGGGCTCCCTTCATTCACCCCTCCACTTT.

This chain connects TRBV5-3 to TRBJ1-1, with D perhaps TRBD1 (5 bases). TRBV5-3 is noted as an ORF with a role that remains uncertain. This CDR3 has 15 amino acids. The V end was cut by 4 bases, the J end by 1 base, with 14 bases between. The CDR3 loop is CARSQPCRENTEAFF. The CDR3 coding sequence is TGTGCCAGAAGCCAGCCCTGCAGGGAGAACACTGAAGCTTTCTTT.